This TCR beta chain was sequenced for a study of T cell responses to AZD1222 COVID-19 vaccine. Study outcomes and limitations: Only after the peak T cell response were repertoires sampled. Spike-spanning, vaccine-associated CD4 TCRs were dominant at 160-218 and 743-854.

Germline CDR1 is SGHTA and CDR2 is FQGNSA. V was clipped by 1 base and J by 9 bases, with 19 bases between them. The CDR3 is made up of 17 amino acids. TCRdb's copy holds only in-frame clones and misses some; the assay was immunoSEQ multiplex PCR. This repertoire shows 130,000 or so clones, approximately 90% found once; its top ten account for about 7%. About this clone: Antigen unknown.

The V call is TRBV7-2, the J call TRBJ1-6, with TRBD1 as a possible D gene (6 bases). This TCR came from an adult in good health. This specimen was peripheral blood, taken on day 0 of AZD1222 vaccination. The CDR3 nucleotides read TGTGCCAGCAGCTTAGGCTATGTTTGGACAGAAACTTCACCCCTCCACTTT. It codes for CASSLGYVWTETSPLHF.